This TCR beta chain emerged from a study of blood T cells in healthy people across ages. Across the whole study: About one barcoded beta molecule per two T cells was captured by template switching.

Samples had at least 7 million PBMCs isolated from them. Regarding the study as a whole: Bulk PBMC profiling left naive and antigen-experienced comparisons inconclusive. Estimates drawn from one million T cells were deemed to understate diversity.

From germline, CDR1 is SGHRS and CDR2 YFSETQ. The CDR3 contains 17 residues. Trimming took off 1 base at V and 1 base at J, with 18 bases between the two ends. A second about 7 to 11 cycle PCR used barcoded and J-beta primers. From the 5' RACE reads, TCRdb called clonotypes with MiXCR, one entry per CDR3 protein. The sample shows over 600,000 distinct CDR3 sequences, around 50% of them seen only once. This clonotype turned up a few times. Its antigen remains unidentified. This rearrangement joins TRBV5-1 to TRBJ2-7; TRBD2 might be the D (7 bases). The material sequenced was blood. The receptor comes from an elderly man in good health. The CDR3 DNA is TGCGCCAGCAGCTTGCGGGGGGCGGGAGAGACGTCCTACGAGCAGTACTTC. It yields the protein CASSLRGAGETSYEQYF.